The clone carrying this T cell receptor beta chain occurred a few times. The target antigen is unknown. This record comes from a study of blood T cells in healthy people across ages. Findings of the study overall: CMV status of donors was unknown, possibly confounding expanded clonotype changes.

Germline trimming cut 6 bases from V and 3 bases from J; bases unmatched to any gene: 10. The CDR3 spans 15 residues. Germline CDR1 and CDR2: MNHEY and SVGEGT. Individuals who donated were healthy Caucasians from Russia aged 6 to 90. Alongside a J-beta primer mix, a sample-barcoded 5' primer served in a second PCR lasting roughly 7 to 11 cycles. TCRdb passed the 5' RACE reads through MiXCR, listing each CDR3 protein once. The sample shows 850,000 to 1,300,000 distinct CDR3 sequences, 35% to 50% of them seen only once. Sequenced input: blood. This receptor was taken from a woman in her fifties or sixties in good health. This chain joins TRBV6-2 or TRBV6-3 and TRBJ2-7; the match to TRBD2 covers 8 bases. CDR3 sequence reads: CASSLWAGGIYEQYF. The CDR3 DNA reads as TGTGCCAGCAGCCTCTGGGCGGGAGGTATCTACGAGCAGTACTTC.